This TCR beta chain was obtained from a study of T cell clonality in common variable immunodeficiency. General study results and limits: Compared with healthy controls, CVID subjects showed increased TCRbeta clonality, mostly in about a third. CVID subjects shared fewer TCRbeta clones than healthy controls did. Reportedly, TCR beta sequences from common variable immunodeficiency showed fewer deletions and N-nucleotide insertions.

Heparinized whole blood, about 4.5 to 9 ml, came from each donor. Germline CDR1 is MNHNS and CDR2 is SASEGT. The V and J ends lost 2 bases and 3 bases respectively, with 12 bases between them. CDR3 length equals 15 residues. In the case of this clone: Antigen: not known. The read falls 3 residues short of the CDR3 end, and the missing part is taken from the germline J gene.

Clones were read by immunoSEQ multiplex PCR, and TCRdb kept only the in-frame ones, dropping some. The sample shows around 3,700 clones, none of them appearing just once. V gene TRBV6-1 combines with J gene TRBJ2-3; TRBD1 is a possible D gene (6 bases). Sequencing was performed on peripheral blood mononuclear cells. The receptor's source is a human donor with common variable immunodeficiency. The CDR3 loop reads CASSEIGGGTDTQYF. Partial CDR3 DNA: TGTGCCAGCAGTGAAATAGGGGGTGGGACAGATACG.